These T cell receptor beta chains were read from a single sample in a study of T cell responses to AZD1222 COVID-19 vaccine. The assay was immunoSEQ multiplex PCR, and TCRdb's table has in-frame clones only and misses some. The sample shows 150,000 to 200,000 clones, 90% to 95% of them seen only once. Specimen: peripheral blood, collected on day 0 of AZD1222 vaccination. All receptors derive from an adult in good health. Each CDR3 is given with its conserved first and last residue. A D gene is named only where the DNA matches it firmly. A row's size may be missing; if present it is once, few, many or a size class.

abundance: NA; d_gene: TRBD1; v_gene: TRBV19; j_gene: TRBJ1-4; CDR3aa: CASSRGTVNEKLFF; CDR3nt: TGTGCCAGTAGTCGCGGGACAGTCAATGAAAAACTGTTTTTT
abundance: NA; d_gene: NA; v_gene: TRBV7-2; j_gene: TRBJ1-3; CDR3aa: CASSLNIGNTIYF; CDR3nt: TGTGCCAGCAGCTTAAACATTGGAAACACCATATATTTT
abundance: NA; d_gene: NA; v_gene: TRBV10-3; j_gene: TRBJ1-2; CDR3aa: CAISDSGQGDYGYTF; CDR3nt: TGTGCCATCAGTGATTCCGGGCAGGGAGACTATGGCTACACCTTC
abundance: NA; d_gene: TRBD1; v_gene: TRBV5-1; j_gene: TRBJ1-3; CDR3aa: CASRYSGTEIGGNTIYF; CDR3nt: TGCGCCAGCAGATACTCCGGGACAGAGATCGGTGGAAACACCATATATTTT
abundance: NA; d_gene: NA; v_gene: TRBV10-2; j_gene: TRBJ1-5; CDR3aa: CASSESGSNQPQHF; CDR3nt: TGCGCCAGCAGTGAGTCGGGTAGCAATCAGCCCCAGCATTTT
abundance: NA; d_gene: TRBD2; v_gene: TRBV3-1/TRBV3-2; j_gene: TRBJ2-3; CDR3aa: CASSLRLAGGTDTQYF; CDR3nt: TGTGCCAGCAGCCTAAGACTAGCGGGGGGCACAGATACGCAGTATTTT
abundance: NA; d_gene: NA; v_gene: TRBV18; j_gene: TRBJ2-7; CDR3aa: CASSPRQLSYEQYF; CDR3nt: TGTGCCAGCTCACCCCGACAGCTATCCTACGAGCAGTACTTC
abundance: NA; d_gene: TRBD2; v_gene: TRBV19; j_gene: TRBJ2-1; CDR3aa: CASSMGEGPKEQFF; CDR3nt: TGTGCCAGTAGTATGGGGGAGGGGCCCAAGGAGCAGTTCTTC
abundance: NA; d_gene: TRBD1; v_gene: TRBV30; j_gene: TRBJ1-1; CDR3aa: CALGQGILDTEAFF; CDR3nt: TGTGCCCTCGGACAGGGGATCTTGGACACTGAAGCTTTCTTT
abundance: NA; d_gene: NA; v_gene: TRBV10-2; j_gene: TRBJ1-2; CDR3aa: CASQRTSNYGYTF; CDR3nt: TGCGCCAGCCAGAGAACCTCTAACTATGGCTACACCTTC
abundance: once; d_gene: NA; v_gene: TRBV10-3; j_gene: TRBJ1-6; CDR3aa: CAISEEIGRNSPLHF; CDR3nt: TGTGCCATCAGTGAGGAGATAGGACGGAATTCACCCCTCCACTTT
abundance: NA; d_gene: TRBD1; v_gene: TRBV5-1; j_gene: TRBJ1-1; CDR3aa: CASSTQDRATEAFF; CDR3nt: TGCGCCAGCAGCACCCAAGACAGGGCCACTGAAGCTTTCTTT
abundance: once; d_gene: NA; v_gene: TRBV2; j_gene: TRBJ1-2; CDR3aa: CASIPGGAYGYTF; CDR3nt: TGTGCCAGCATCCCCGGGGGGGCCTATGGCTACACCTTC
abundance: NA; d_gene: TRBD1; v_gene: TRBV6-5; j_gene: TRBJ1-5; CDR3aa: CASRLTGGNNQPQHF; CDR3nt: TGTGCCAGCAGGTTGACAGGGGGAAACAATCAGCCCCAGCATTTT
abundance: NA; d_gene: TRBD1; v_gene: TRBV6-5; j_gene: TRBJ2-5; CDR3aa: CASSLGTARETQYF; CDR3nt: TGTGCCAGCAGCCTGGGGACAGCCCGGGAGACCCAGTACTTC
abundance: NA; d_gene: NA; v_gene: TRBV11-1; j_gene: TRBJ1-4; CDR3aa: CASSWDEGKLFF; CDR3nt: TGTGCCAGCAGTTGGGACGAAGGAAAACTGTTTTTT
abundance: NA; d_gene: TRBD1; v_gene: TRBV15; j_gene: TRBJ1-1; CDR3aa: CATSLLSGRGPTEAFF; CDR3nt: TGTGCCACCAGCCTACTCTCGGGCAGGGGGCCCACTGAAGCTTTCTTT
abundance: NA; d_gene: TRBD1; v_gene: TRBV5-1; j_gene: TRBJ1-6; CDR3aa: CASRPGQEDSPLHF; CDR3nt: TGCGCCAGCAGGCCGGGACAGGAAGATTCACCCCTCCACTTT
abundance: few; d_gene: NA; v_gene: TRBV6-5; j_gene: TRBJ1-2; CDR3aa: CASSRSMDSEGYTF; CDR3nt: TGTGCCAGCAGCCGCTCTATGGACAGTGAAGGCTACACCTTC
abundance: NA; d_gene: NA; v_gene: TRBV18; j_gene: TRBJ1-5; CDR3aa: CASSPYNEGVFISQPQHF; CDR3nt: TGTGCCAGCTCACCTTACAACGAAGGGGTCTTTATTAGTCAGCCCCAGCATTTT
abundance: NA; d_gene: NA; v_gene: TRBV4-1; j_gene: TRBJ2-5; CDR3aa: CASSPITGLAETQYF; CDR3nt: TGCGCCAGCAGCCCTATTACGGGGCTAGCAGAGACCCAGTACTTC
abundance: NA; d_gene: NA; v_gene: TRBV5-1; j_gene: TRBJ1-2; CDR3aa: CASSLGWGDYGYTF; CDR3nt: TGCGCCAGCAGCTTGGGTTGGGGGGACTATGGCTACACCTTC
abundance: NA; d_gene: NA; v_gene: TRBV12-5; j_gene: TRBJ1-6; CDR3aa: CASGLSPEKTHF; CDR3nt: TGTGCTAGTGGTTTGAGCCCGGAAAAAACCCACTTT
abundance: NA; d_gene: TRBD1; v_gene: TRBV7-8; j_gene: TRBJ1-3; CDR3aa: CASSQQGAGNTIYF; CDR3nt: TGTGCCAGCAGCCAACAGGGGGCTGGAAACACCATATATTTT
abundance: NA; d_gene: NA; v_gene: TRBV11-3; j_gene: TRBJ2-1; CDR3aa: CASSVRGNHEQFF; CDR3nt: TGTGCCAGCAGCGTCCGCGGGAATCATGAGCAGTTCTTC
abundance: NA; d_gene: NA; v_gene: TRBV24-1; j_gene: TRBJ1-5; CDR3aa: CATSDYGSNQPQHF; CDR3nt: TGTGCCACCAGTGATTACGGTAGCAATCAGCCCCAGCATTTT
abundance: NA; d_gene: NA; v_gene: TRBV5-1; j_gene: TRBJ1-1; CDR3aa: CASSLVGQGSTEAFF; CDR3nt: TGCGCCAGCAGCTTGGTGGGGCAGGGATCTACTGAAGCTTTCTTT
abundance: NA; d_gene: NA; v_gene: TRBV11-2; j_gene: TRBJ1-3; CDR3aa: CASSLWENPGNTIYF; CDR3nt: TGTGCCAGCAGCTTATGGGAGAATCCAGGAAACACCATATATTTT
abundance: NA; d_gene: NA; v_gene: TRBV11-2; j_gene: TRBJ1-3; CDR3aa: CASHGAGGNTIYF; CDR3nt: TGTGCCAGCCACGGGGCGGGTGGAAACACCATATATTTT
abundance: once; d_gene: NA; v_gene: TRBV18; j_gene: TRBJ2-5; CDR3aa: CASSQPWETQYF; CDR3nt: TGTGCCAGCTCACAACCATGGGAGACCCAGTACTTC
abundance: NA; d_gene: NA; v_gene: TRBV6-5; j_gene: TRBJ2-1; CDR3aa: CASSNGRTYNEQFF; CDR3nt: TGTGCCAGCAGTAACGGGAGAACCTACAATGAGCAGTTCTTC
abundance: NA; d_gene: TRBD1; v_gene: TRBV7-2; j_gene: TRBJ1-1; CDR3aa: CASSSLQGITEAFF; CDR3nt: TGTGCCAGCAGTTCCCTACAGGGGATCACTGAAGCTTTCTTT
abundance: NA; d_gene: NA; v_gene: TRBV5-8; j_gene: TRBJ1-5; CDR3aa: CASSLVRGGGSRPRRTQHF; CDR3nt: TGTGCCAGCAGCTTGGTCCGGGGCGGCGGCAGCCGACCTCGTAGGACCCAGCATTTT
abundance: NA; d_gene: NA; v_gene: TRBV19; j_gene: TRBJ1-6; CDR3aa: CASSPWDRHSPLHF; CDR3nt: TGTGCCAGTAGCCCTTGGGACCGGCATTCACCCCTCCACTTT
abundance: NA; d_gene: NA; v_gene: TRBV7-9; j_gene: TRBJ2-3; CDR3aa: CASSLSQRSTDTQYF; CDR3nt: TGTGCCAGCAGCTTATCCCAGCGGAGCACAGATACGCAGTATTTT
abundance: few; d_gene: NA; v_gene: TRBV19; j_gene: TRBJ1-2; CDR3aa: CASSIVLFSNYGYTF; CDR3nt: TGTGCCAGTAGTATAGTATTGTTCTCTAACTATGGCTACACCTTC
abundance: NA; d_gene: NA; v_gene: TRBV11-2; j_gene: TRBJ1-2; CDR3aa: CASSNLAGSTGYTF; CDR3nt: TGTGCCAGCAGCAATTTAGCCGGGAGTACTGGCTACACCTTC
abundance: NA; d_gene: NA; v_gene: TRBV4-2; j_gene: TRBJ2-1; CDR3aa: CASSQELSTAHEQFF; CDR3nt: TGTGCCAGCAGCCAAGAATTGTCAACGGCTCATGAGCAGTTCTTC
abundance: NA; d_gene: NA; v_gene: TRBV7-9; j_gene: TRBJ1-5; CDR3aa: CASSEDSTNQPQHF; CDR3nt: TGTGCCAGCAGCGAAGACAGCACCAATCAGCCCCAGCATTTT
abundance: few; d_gene: NA; v_gene: TRBV11-2; j_gene: TRBJ1-6; CDR3aa: CASFRGGTPLRSSPLHF; CDR3nt: TGTGCCAGCTTTAGGGGGGGGACTCCCCTTAGAAGTTCACCCCTCCACTTT
abundance: once; d_gene: TRBD1; v_gene: TRBV10-1; j_gene: TRBJ1-2; CDR3aa: CASNTKGDRGPYGYTF; CDR3nt: TGCGCCAGCAACACTAAAGGGGACAGGGGTCCCTATGGCTACACCTTC
abundance: NA; d_gene: NA; v_gene: TRBV5-1; j_gene: TRBJ2-3; CDR3aa: CASSWGNTGTDTQYF; CDR3nt: TGCGCCAGCAGCTGGGGAAACACGGGCACAGATACGCAGTATTTT
abundance: NA; d_gene: NA; v_gene: TRBV18; j_gene: TRBJ2-2; CDR3aa: CASSPSYGTNTGELFF; CDR3nt: TGTGCCAGCTCACCATCATACGGGACGAACACCGGGGAGCTGTTTTTT
abundance: NA; d_gene: TRBD1; v_gene: TRBV5-1; j_gene: TRBJ1-2; CDR3aa: CASSPSRDSQRNYGYTF; CDR3nt: TGCGCCAGCAGCCCGTCCCGGGACAGCCAGAGAAACTATGGCTACACCTTC
abundance: NA; d_gene: NA; v_gene: TRBV6-5; j_gene: TRBJ2-2; CDR3aa: CASRPRLRETGELFF; CDR3nt: TGTGCCAGCAGGCCAAGGTTGAGGGAGACCGGGGAGCTGTTTTTT
abundance: NA; d_gene: NA; v_gene: TRBV5-5; j_gene: TRBJ2-2; CDR3aa: CASSLEGGPSGELFF; CDR3nt: TGTGCCAGCAGCTTGGAGGGGGGGCCCTCCGGGGAGCTGTTTTTT
abundance: once; d_gene: NA; v_gene: TRBV27; j_gene: TRBJ1-1; CDR3aa: CASRSLGNTEAFF; CDR3nt: TGTGCCAGCAGGTCTCTGGGGAACACTGAAGCTTTCTTT
abundance: NA; d_gene: NA; v_gene: TRBV29-1; j_gene: TRBJ1-2; CDR3aa: CSVGAGLDIRYTF; CDR3nt: TGCAGCGTTGGGGCAGGCCTGGACATTCGCTACACCTTC
abundance: once; d_gene: NA; v_gene: TRBV19; j_gene: TRBJ1-1; CDR3aa: CASSSPDRGSNTEAFF; CDR3nt: TGTGCCAGTAGTAGTCCCGACAGAGGGTCGAACACTGAAGCTTTCTTT
abundance: NA; d_gene: NA; v_gene: TRBV11-2; j_gene: TRBJ1-3; CDR3aa: CASSLEGGSTIYF; CDR3nt: TGTGCCAGCAGCTTAGAGGGCGGGAGCACCATATATTTT
abundance: NA; d_gene: NA; v_gene: TRBV19; j_gene: TRBJ1-2; CDR3aa: CASSPQGNYYGYTF; CDR3nt: TGTGCCAGTAGTCCCCAGGGAAACTACTATGGCTACACCTTC